These 19 T cell receptor beta chains were sequenced from one sample in a study of T-cell reconstitution after alpha-beta-depleted transplantation in children. Unique molecular identifiers were built into the TCRbeta library. TCRdb processed the PCR reads anew with MiXCR; each CDR3 protein has one entry. The sample yields 500,000 to 650,000 distinct CDR3 sequences, 10% to 15% seen once. This material consisted of PBMCs, mostly from graft donor cells, taken 360 days after TCRalphabeta/CD19-depleted stem cell transplant. The receptor source for this set is a male patient aged 10-17 years who had a stem cell transplant for acute myeloid leukemia, so the T cells may come from the graft donor.

This clonotype came up a few times. The chain couples TRBV6-2 or TRBV6-3 to TRBJ1-5, with 9 bases matching TRBD1. This CDR3 has 14 amino acids. Germline values: CDR1 MNHEY, CDR2 SVGEGT. V was clipped by 6 bases and J by 2 bases; unmatched bases: 2. The CDR3 sequence: CASRTGGGNQPQHF. CDR3 DNA: TGTGCCAGCAGGACAGGGGGTGGCAATCAGCCCCAGCATTTT.

This clonotype was seen repeatedly, ten times or more. The V gene is TRBV28, the J gene TRBJ2-1; TRBD2 is a possible D gene (6 bases). CDR3 size: 15 residues. In germline, CDR1 is MDHEN, CDR2 SYDVKM. V dropped 2 bases and J dropped 9 bases, with 17 bases sitting between them. The CDR3 protein is CASSLNVAGSGEQFF. CDR3 DNA: TGTGCCAGCAGTTTAAATGTGGCGGGTAGCGGTGAGCAGTTCTTC.

For this clonotype: It may be a read error: a sequence one base away is much more abundant. The genes are TRBV9 and TRBJ2-5; 12 nucleotides line up with TRBD2. CDR1 is SGDLS, CDR2 YYNGEE, per germline. This CDR3 comprises 15 residues. The trim removed 7 bases at V and 7 bases at J, leaving 11 bases unmatched. CDR3 coding DNA: TGTGCCAGCGGAGGGACTAGCGGGCCCGTGGGGACCCAGTACTTC. As protein: CASGGTSGPVGTQYF.

The chain recombines TRBV28 with TRBJ1-2, with a tentative D call TRBD1 (6 bases). V was cut by 5 bases and J by 1 base, with 23 bases left in between. The germline CDR1 and CDR2 sequences are MDHEN and SYDVKM. There are 18 residues in the CDR3. CDR3 sequence (DNA): TGTGCCAGCAGTCTTACAGGGTTTAGTCGGGAAGTTAACTATGGCTACACCTTC. It encodes CASSLTGFSREVNYGYTF.

J is TRBJ2-1 and V is TRBV12-3 or TRBV12-4; 11 bases line up with TRBD2. The length of the CDR3 is 14 residues. V lost 6 bases to trimming and J lost 4 bases; unmatched junction nucleotides: 2. CDR3 loop: CASRASGRYNEQFF. Written as DNA, the CDR3 is TGTGCCAGCAGGGCTAGCGGGAGGTACAATGAGCAGTTCTTC.

This clonotype was counted between two and nine times. V usage is TRBV28 and J usage is TRBJ1-5; the match to TRBD1 covers 9 bases. The germline gives CDR1 MDHEN, CDR2 SYDVKM. The CDR3 covers 15 residues. V was pared by 6 bases and J by 4 bases, with 7 bases of the junction left unmatched. CDR3 coding DNA: TGTGCCAGCAGCTCCGCCGGGACAGGGAATCAGCCCCAGCATTTT. This codes for CASSSAGTGNQPQHF. The variable domain in full, completed from reference TRBV28 and TRBJ1-5, reads DVKVTQSSRYLVKRTGEKVFLECVQDMDHENMFWYRQDPGLGLRLIYFSYDVKMKEKGDIPEGYSVSREKKERFSLILESASTNQTSMYLCASSSAGTGNQPQHFGDGTRLSIL.

The table lists this clonotype with a few counts. The V call is TRBV10-3, the J call TRBJ2-1; TRBD2 aligns across 14 bases. The CDR3 is made up of 15 amino acids. Germline values: CDR1 ENHRY, CDR2 SYGVKD. The V gene end was trimmed by 2 bases and the J gene end by 6 bases; junction bases not matched to a gene: 0. This CDR3 is CAISEGTSGGNEQFF. The CDR3 coding sequence is TGTGCCATCAGTGAGGGGACTAGCGGGGGCAATGAGCAGTTCTTC.

The gene calls are TRBV14 and TRBJ2-1; D not certain. The CDR3 contains 16 residues. Germline lookup yields CDR1 SGHDN and CDR2 FVKESK. Trimming pared 4 bases from V and 2 bases from J, leaving 15 bases between. CDR3 sequence (DNA): TGTGCCAGCAGCCGGTCTTGGGCTACCGCCTACAATGAGCAGTTCTTC. Translation gives CASSRSWATAYNEQFF.

J is TRBJ1-2 and V is TRBV20-1; possibly TRBD1 for D (6 bases). V dropped 3 bases and J dropped 3 bases, with 20 bases sitting between them. Germline CDR1 reads DFQATT; CDR2 reads SNEGSKA (reference sequence). This CDR3 region has 16 residues. The CDR3 loop is CSASLLDRRSYYGYTF. For the CDR3, the DNA is TGCAGTGCTAGCCTTCTCGACAGGAGATCGTACTATGGCTACACCTTC.

This clonotype has more than one count but fewer than ten. The V gene is TRBV7-2, the J gene TRBJ1-2; D possibly corresponds to TRBD1 (6 bases). This CDR3 region has 13 residues. V was cut by 2 bases and J by 8 bases, with 12 bases left in between. Per the germline V gene, CDR1 is SGHTA and CDR2 is FQGNSA. The CDR3 DNA reads TGTGCCAGCAGCTTATCGGGGGGCGGAGGCTACACCTTC. This sequence encodes CASSLSGGGGYTF.

The CDR3 DNA reads as TGTGCCATCAGTGGAGGGGTTGCGGTCACTGAAGCTTTCTTT. This encodes CAISGGVAVTEAFF. The chain has TRBV10-3 and TRBJ1-1; TRBD1 is a possible D gene (5 bases). The CDR3 consists of 14 residues. Germline lookup yields CDR1 ENHRY and CDR2 SYGVKD. The ends were cut back, 4 bases at V and 4 bases at J, with 13 bases in the middle.

The chain links TRBV18 to TRBJ2-7, with D perhaps TRBD2 (6 bases). The length of the CDR3 is 11 residues. V was pared by 3 bases and J by 10 bases, with 10 bases between. CDR1 and CDR2 (germline): KGHSH, LQKENI. CDR3 amino acids: CASSPEGLQYF. DNA for the CDR3: TGTGCCAGCTCACCGGAAGGACTACAGTACTTC.

There are many counts of this clonotype. CDR3 residues: CASSLVTGIGETQYF. Here the CDR3 DNA reads TGTGCCAGCAGCTTGGTTACAGGGATAGGGGAGACCCAGTACTTC. The chain couples TRBV5-5 to TRBJ2-5; a possible D gene is TRBD1 (6 bases). From germline, CDR1 is SGHKS and CDR2 YYEKEE (reference sequence). The CDR3 consists of 15 residues. With 0 bases removed from V and 5 bases from J, the gap between germline ends came to 14 bases. Together with reference TRBV5-5 and TRBJ2-5, the CDR3 gives the full variable domain: DAGVTQSPTHLIKTRGQQVTLRCSPISGHKSVSWYQQVLGQGPQFIFQYYEKEERGRGNFPDRFSARQFPNYSSELNVNALLLGDSALYLCASSLVTGIGETQYFGPGTRLLVL.

In its sample, this clonotype was seen many times. The chain couples TRBV3-1 to TRBJ2-7, with D maybe TRBD2 (7 bases). This CDR3 contains 14 residues. V lost 1 base, J lost 7 bases, and 14 bases lay in between. CDR1 and CDR2 (germline): LGHDT, YNNKEL (reference sequence). CDR3 sequence reads: CASSQVNREGEQYF. The DNA of the CDR3 is TGTGCCAGCAGCCAAGTGAACAGGGAGGGAGAGCAGTACTTC.

V usage is TRBV12-3 or TRBV12-4 and J usage is TRBJ2-7; the match to TRBD1 covers 8 bases. J gave up 1 base and V 5 bases, and 10 bases lay outside the gene matches. CDR3 length: 16 amino acids. CDR3 bases: TGTGCCAGCAGTCCGACCCTCCGGACAGGGTCCTACGAGCAGTACTTC. The encoded protein is CASSPTLRTGSYEQYF.

This clonotype has only a few counts. The chain employs TRBV5-6 and TRBJ2-3, with 10 bases fitting TRBD1. V shed 0 bases, J shed 1 base, and the junction held 2 bases outside the gene matches. This CDR3 region has 16 residues. Germline values: CDR1 SGHDT, CDR2 YYEEEE. In DNA, the CDR3 is TGTGCCAGCAGCTTGGCGGGGACAGGGGGCACAGATACGCAGTATTTT. It encodes CASSLAGTGGTDTQYF.

The chain recombines TRBV28 with TRBJ2-1, with D hard to call. Trimming pared 8 bases from V and 10 bases from J, leaving 15 bases between. CDR1 and CDR2 from the germline V gene are MDHEN and SYDVKM. The length of the CDR3 is 12 residues. The chain's CDR3 is CASEFLEGEQFF. The CDR3 bases are TGTGCCAGCGAATTTTTGGAAGGAGAGCAGTTCTTC.

The CDR3 spells CASRRGVGQGYEQYF. CDR3 DNA: TGTGCCAGCAGAAGAGGAGTGGGACAGGGCTACGAGCAGTACTTC. The rearrangement links TRBV27 to TRBJ2-7; 9 positions agree with TRBD1. After removal of 6 bases from V and 3 bases from J, the junction contained 9 bases not matched to a gene. The length of the CDR3 is 15 residues. Looked up from germline, CDR1 is MNHEY and CDR2 is SMNVEV (reference sequence).

This chain joins TRBV3-1 and TRBJ2-7; D uncertain. The CDR3 loop spans 12 amino acids. Germline loops: CDR1 LGHDT, CDR2 YNNKEL (reference sequence). V was pared by 4 bases and J by 5 bases, with 9 bases between. The CDR3: CASSPAYDEQYF. In DNA form, the CDR3 reads TGTGCCAGCAGCCCCGCTTACGACGAGCAGTACTTC.